In its sample, the clone carrying this TCR beta chain was seen a few times. This sample is drawn from a study of blood T cell repertoires in COVID-19. CDR3 size: 15 residues. The germline CDR1 and CDR2 sequences are MDHEN and SYDVKM. With V trimmed by 10 bases and J by 6 bases, 11 bases remained unmatched. TCRdb keeps only in-frame clones here, not all; method: immunoSEQ multiplex PCR. The sample lists approximately 230,000 clones, roughly four fifths occurring once. Sequencing was carried out using PBMCs or T cells enriched from blood (not recorded which). This sequence was found in a middle-aged man who had recovered from COVID-19. The chain employs TRBV28 and TRBJ2-3, with 12 bases aligning to TRBD2. In nucleotides, the CDR3 is TGTGCCACCCGGACTAGCGGGGCGGGAAGGGATACGCAGTATTTT. Translated: CATRTSGAGRDTQYF.